Listed below are T cell receptor beta chains from one sample, sequenced in a study of shared clonotypes between healthy human individuals. TCRdb keeps only in-frame clones here, not all; method: immunoSEQ multiplex PCR. The sample holds more than 400,000 clones, 95% to 97% seen once. Source material: naive CD4+ T cells sorted from blood. Source of these receptors: a woman in her twenties or thirties in good health. Both conserved end residues are part of each CDR3. Each record gives: clone size, D gene, CDR3 length, J gene, V gene, CDR3 DNA, CDR3 protein. The D gene is left open where the match is weak. Clone sizes are given selectively: once, few, many, or a class where the clone is expanded.

-	TRBD1	15	TRBJ2-5	TRBV2	TGTGCCAGCAGGGGGACAGGGACATTTGGGGAGACCCAGTACTTC	CASRGTGTFGETQYF
-	-	14	TRBJ2-3	TRBV28	TGTGCCAGCAGTTCACAGGGGGGGTCAGATACGCAGTATTTT	CASSSQGGSDTQYF
-	-	15	TRBJ2-3	TRBV18	TGTGCCAGCTCAGAGGGACCGGAGGGAACAGATACGCAGTATTTT	CASSEGPEGTDTQYF
-	-	15	TRBJ1-3	TRBV30	TGTGCCTGGAGTGCCGGACAGCTCTCTGGAAACACCATATATTTT	CAWSAGQLSGNTIYF
-	-	13	TRBJ2-7	TRBV19	TGTGCCAGTAATATCGGCCCTTCCTACGAGCAGTACTTC	CASNIGPSYEQYF
-	-	14	TRBJ1-4	TRBV27	TGTGCCAGCAGTTTCGCGGCAACTAATGAAAAACTGTTTTTT	CASSFAATNEKLFF
-	-	15	TRBJ2-1	TRBV2	TGTGCCAGCAGTGAACCGTGGCCTAGAAGCAATGAGCAGTTCTTC	CASSEPWPRSNEQFF
-	TRBD1	16	TRBJ1-3	TRBV2	TGTGCCAGCAGTACCGGGACAGTTTACTCTGGAAACACCATATATTTT	CASSTGTVYSGNTIYF
-	TRBD2	14	TRBJ2-7	TRBV6-1	TGTGCCAGCAGTGGACTAGCGGGGCCCTACGAGCAGTACTTC	CASSGLAGPYEQYF
-	TRBD2	17	TRBJ2-1	TRBV4-1	TGCGCCAGCAGCCAAGGAGCGACTAGCGGAGTATACAATGAGCAGTTCTTC	CASSQGATSGVYNEQFF
-	-	15	TRBJ2-5	TRBV18	TGTGCCAGCTCACCTAGCCTGGGTATCCAAGAGACCCAGTACTTC	CASSPSLGIQETQYF
-	-	16	TRBJ1-3	TRBV28	TGTGCCAGCAGTTTCCCATACGGGGGAGGAGGAAACACCATATATTTT	CASSFPYGGGGNTIYF
-	-	13	TRBJ1-2	TRBV28	TGTGCCAGCTCCAACGAGGTGAACGGTGGCTACACCTTC	CASSNEVNGGYTF
-	-	14	TRBJ2-7	TRBV19	TGTGCCAGTAGTATAGAAGACGGACCCTACGAGCAGTACTTC	CASSIEDGPYEQYF
-	TRBD2	14	TRBJ2-7	TRBV5-6	TGTGCCAGCAGCCTAGGACTAGCGGGAGCCGAGCAGTACTTC	CASSLGLAGAEQYF
-	-	14	TRBJ1-2	TRBV5-1	TGCGCCAGCAGCTTGGCGGCAGAACCGTATGGCTACACCTTC	CASSLAAEPYGYTF
-	TRBD1	16	TRBJ2-1	TRBV15	TGTGCCACCAGCAGAGATCCCGGGACAGACTACAATGAGCAGTTCTTC	CATSRDPGTDYNEQFF
-	-	14	TRBJ2-7	TRBV7-8	TGTGCCAGCAGCTTACGGACTGAATCCTACGAGCAGTACTTC	CASSLRTESYEQYF
-	TRBD2	15	TRBJ2-1	TRBV6-1	TGTGCCAGCAGACCCGGACTAGCGCTCTACAATGAGCAGTTCTTC	CASRPGLALYNEQFF
-	-	16	TRBJ2-7	TRBV7-6	TGTGCCAGCAGCTTAGGACTAGTTGTCGGGCCCTACGAGCAGTACTTC	CASSLGLVVGPYEQYF
-	TRBD2	14	TRBJ2-2	TRBV6-5	TGTGCCAGCAGGAGCGGGAGGGCCTCCGGGGAGCTGTTTTTT	CASRSGRASGELFF
once	-	13	TRBJ2-2	TRBV7-8	TGTGCCAGCAGCTCCGTCGGTCCCGGGGAGCTGTTTTTT	CASSSVGPGELFF
-	-	16	TRBJ1-2	TRBV28	TGTGCCAGCAGTTTATTCCACAGGGCCGATATGGGAGGCTACACCTTC	CASSLFHRADMGGYTF
-	TRBD1	16	TRBJ1-2	TRBV5-1	TGCGCCAGCAGCTTGGCCCCAGGACAGGGGGCAGGTGGCTACACCTTC	CASSLAPGQGAGGYTF
-	-	15	TRBJ1-5	TRBV19	TGTGCCAGTAGCCGGACAGAATATAGCAATCAGCCCCAGCATTTT	CASSRTEYSNQPQHF
-	TRBD1	18	TRBJ2-2	TRBV19	TGTGCCAGTAGCCGCTGGACAGGGGGCATAGAAGGGACCGGGGAGCTGTTTTTT	CASSRWTGGIEGTGELFF
-	-	14	TRBJ1-2	TRBV15	TGTGCCACCAGCAGAGACCTCCCGGGGGCGGGCTACACCTTC	CATSRDLPGAGYTF
-	TRBD2	16	TRBJ2-2	TRBV19	TGTGCCAGTAGTAAACTAGCGGGAGAGGTCGCCGGGGAGCTGTTTTTT	CASSKLAGEVAGELFF
-	TRBD2	15	TRBJ2-7	TRBV5-1	TGCGCCAGCAGCTTCCCTAGCGGGAGCTTTAACGAGCAGTACTTC	CASSFPSGSFNEQYF
-	TRBD2	17	TRBJ2-5	TRBV4-1	TGCGCCAGCAGCCAGGGTTCGGGACTAGCGGGAGCAGGGGAGCAGTACTTC	CASSQGSGLAGAGEQYF
-	-	15	TRBJ1-5	TRBV2	TGTGCCAGCAGTGACGAAGGTTTGAGCAATCAGCCCCAGCATTTT	CASSDEGLSNQPQHF
-	-	14	TRBJ1-2	TRBV28	TGTGCCTCGCTGCCCGGGGGAGCTAACTATGGCTACACCTTC	CASLPGGANYGYTF
-	-	14	TRBJ1-2	TRBV27	TGTGCCAGCAGTTTATCGATCCCCCCCTATGGCTACACCTTC	CASSLSIPPYGYTF
-	-	15	TRBJ2-7	TRBV6-6	TGTGCCAGCAGTTACTCCTTGGGGAGGAGGTACGAGCAGTACTTC	CASSYSLGRRYEQYF
-	-	14	TRBJ1-5	TRBV4-2	TGTGCCAGCAGCTTAGACAGGAGAGATCAGCCCCAGCATTTT	CASSLDRRDQPQHF
-	TRBD2	14	TRBJ2-3	TRBV10-3	TGTGCCATCAGCCCAGGACTAGTCGACGATACGCAGTATTTT	CAISPGLVDDTQYF
-	-	15	TRBJ1-5	TRBV10-2	TGCGCCAGCAGTGGGAGGGCAGAGGGGGATCAGCCCCAGCATTTT	CASSGRAEGDQPQHF
-	-	13	TRBJ2-2	TRBV18	TGTGCCAGCTCACTCATCAGGGCCGGGGAGCTGTTTTTT	CASSLIRAGELFF
few	-	13	TRBJ2-7	TRBV13	TGTGCCAGCAGCACGGGACCGGCCCATGAGCAGTACTTC	CASSTGPAHEQYF
-	-	15	TRBJ1-2	TRBV30	TGTGCCGGATCACGCAAACAGGATACGGTTTATGGCTACACCTTC	CAGSRKQDTVYGYTF
-	-	11	TRBJ2-5	TRBV20-1	TGCAGTGCTAGAGCGTCGGAGACCCAGTACTTC	CSARASETQYF
-	-	15	TRBJ2-1	TRBV7-6	TGTGCCAGCAGCCCCAGGGACATCCCTAACAATGAGCAGTTCTTC	CASSPRDIPNNEQFF
-	-	14	TRBJ2-7	TRBV27	TGTGCCAGCAGTAGACAGGGGACTAACTACGAGCAGTACTTC	CASSRQGTNYEQYF
-	-	15	TRBJ2-4	TRBV7-9	TGTGCCAGCAGTTATACCGGTAGAGCCAAAAACATTCAGTACTTC	CASSYTGRAKNIQYF
-	-	13	TRBJ2-2	TRBV9	TGTGCCAGCAGCGTAGCTAGTCCCGGGGAGCTGTTTTTT	CASSVASPGELFF
-	-	14	TRBJ1-2	TRBV6-6	TGTGCCAGCAGTCCCGGGACACCCAACTATGGCTACACCTTC	CASSPGTPNYGYTF
-	-	13	TRBJ1-2	TRBV6-5	TGTGCCAGCAGTTACGACAGCTTCTATGGCTACACCTTC	CASSYDSFYGYTF
-	-	14	TRBJ1-5	TRBV6-1	TGTGCCAGCAGTGGCGGCCGGGACGGACTACCCCAGCATTTT	CASSGGRDGLPQHF
-	TRBD2	16	TRBJ2-5	TRBV18	TGTGCCAGCTCAGCCCAGGTGGTAGCGGGGCATGAGACCCAGTACTTC	CASSAQVVAGHETQYF
-	TRBD1	14	TRBJ1-2	TRBV27	TGTGCCAGCTCACCGGGACAGACTAACTATGGCTACACCTTC	CASSPGQTNYGYTF
-	TRBD2	19	TRBJ2-1	TRBV14	TGTGCCAGCAGCCAAGTCTACTCCGGGGGGAGAGCCTTCTACAATGAGCAGTTCTTC	CASSQVYSGGRAFYNEQFF
-	-	13	TRBJ2-7	TRBV28	TGTGCCAGCAGTTCCCCGACAGGCTACGAGCAGTACTTC	CASSSPTGYEQYF
-	TRBD2	21	TRBJ2-2	TRBV14	TGTGCCAGCAGCCACCTCCTAGGTAGCGGGAGGACCCTCGCGAGCACCGGGGAGCTGTTTTTT	CASSHLLGSGRTLASTGELFF
-	TRBD1	15	TRBJ2-7	TRBV7-9	TGTGCCAGCAGCACCTCCGGGACAGGGGGCTACGAGCAGTACTTC	CASSTSGTGGYEQYF
once	-	14	TRBJ1-5	TRBV19	TGTGCCAGTAGTATCTTCAGTAGCAATCAGCCCCAGCATTTT	CASSIFSSNQPQHF
-	TRBD2	16	TRBJ2-3	TRBV5-4	TGTGCCAGCAGCCCAGGCGGGACTAGCGGCACAGATACGCAGTATTTT	CASSPGGTSGTDTQYF
-	-	12	TRBJ2-7	TRBV29-1	TGCAGCGTCGCTGAGAGTAAGTACGAGCAGTACTTC	CSVAESKYEQYF
-	TRBD2	15	TRBJ2-1	TRBV29-1	TGCAGCGTGGTCCCAACTAGCGGAGCAAACAATGAGCAGTTCTTC	CSVVPTSGANNEQFF
-	TRBD1	13	TRBJ1-2	TRBV25-1	TGTGCCAGCGCAGGGGGCTATATAGATGGCTACACCTTC	CASAGGYIDGYTF